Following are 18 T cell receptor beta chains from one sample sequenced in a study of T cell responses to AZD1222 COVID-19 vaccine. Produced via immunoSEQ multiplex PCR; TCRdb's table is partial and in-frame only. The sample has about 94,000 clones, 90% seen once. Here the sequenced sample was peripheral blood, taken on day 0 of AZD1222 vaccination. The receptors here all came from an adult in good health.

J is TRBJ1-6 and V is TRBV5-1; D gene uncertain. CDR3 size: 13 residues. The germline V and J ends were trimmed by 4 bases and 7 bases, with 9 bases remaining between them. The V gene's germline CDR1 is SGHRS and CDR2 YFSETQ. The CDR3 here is CASSLETNSPLHF. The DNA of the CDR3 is TGCGCCAGCAGCCTTGAGACCAATTCACCCCTCCACTTT.

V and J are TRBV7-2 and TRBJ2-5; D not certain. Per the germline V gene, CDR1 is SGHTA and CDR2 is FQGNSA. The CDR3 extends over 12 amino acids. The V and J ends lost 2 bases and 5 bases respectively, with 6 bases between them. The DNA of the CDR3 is TGTGCCAGCAGCTTATCCAGGGAGACCCAGTACTTC. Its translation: CASSLSRETQYF.

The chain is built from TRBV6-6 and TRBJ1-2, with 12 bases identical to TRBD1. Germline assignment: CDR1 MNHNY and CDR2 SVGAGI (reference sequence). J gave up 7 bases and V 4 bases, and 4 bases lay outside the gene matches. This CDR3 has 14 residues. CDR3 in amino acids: CASSSGQGAGGYTF. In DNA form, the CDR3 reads TGTGCCAGCAGTTCGGGACAGGGGGCCGGTGGCTACACCTTC.

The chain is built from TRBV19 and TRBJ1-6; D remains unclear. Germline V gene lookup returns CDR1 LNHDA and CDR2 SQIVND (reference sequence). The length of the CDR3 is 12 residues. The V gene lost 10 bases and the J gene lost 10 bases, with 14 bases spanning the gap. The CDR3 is CATRIEGSPLHF. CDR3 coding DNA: TGTGCCACTAGGATAGAGGGATCACCCCTCCACTTT.

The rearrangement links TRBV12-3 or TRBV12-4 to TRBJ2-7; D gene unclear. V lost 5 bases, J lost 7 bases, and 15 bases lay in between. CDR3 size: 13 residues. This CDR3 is CASSQSVILEQYF. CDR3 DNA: TGTGCCAGCAGTCAATCAGTGATTTTAGAGCAGTACTTC.

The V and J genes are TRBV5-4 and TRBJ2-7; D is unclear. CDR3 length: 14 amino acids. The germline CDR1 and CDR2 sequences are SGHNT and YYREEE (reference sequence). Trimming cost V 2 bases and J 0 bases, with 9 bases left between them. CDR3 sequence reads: CASSLWASSYEQYF. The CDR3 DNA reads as TGTGCCAGCAGCTTATGGGCGAGCTCCTACGAGCAGTACTTC.

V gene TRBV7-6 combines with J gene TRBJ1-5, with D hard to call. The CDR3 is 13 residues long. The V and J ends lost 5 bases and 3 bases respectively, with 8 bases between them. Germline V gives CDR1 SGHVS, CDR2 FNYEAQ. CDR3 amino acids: CASSLGPNQPQHF. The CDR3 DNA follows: TGTGCCAGCAGCCTTGGTCCCAATCAGCCCCAGCATTTT.

CDR3 region: CAIRDGGAEVSGYTF. As DNA, the CDR3 is TGTGCCATCAGGGACGGGGGGGCGGAGGTCTCTGGCTACACCTTC. The chain uses TRBV10-3 and TRBJ1-2, with D possibly being TRBD1 (6 bases). In germline, CDR1 is ENHRY, CDR2 SYGVKD. V was trimmed by 6 bases and J by 7 bases, leaving 21 bases between them. This CDR3 contains 15 residues.

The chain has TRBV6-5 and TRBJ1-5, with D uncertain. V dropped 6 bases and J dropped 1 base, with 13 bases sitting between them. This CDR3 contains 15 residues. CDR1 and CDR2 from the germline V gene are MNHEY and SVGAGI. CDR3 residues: CASRLMASSNQPQHF. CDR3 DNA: TGTGCCAGCAGACTGATGGCTTCGAGCAATCAGCCCCAGCATTTT.

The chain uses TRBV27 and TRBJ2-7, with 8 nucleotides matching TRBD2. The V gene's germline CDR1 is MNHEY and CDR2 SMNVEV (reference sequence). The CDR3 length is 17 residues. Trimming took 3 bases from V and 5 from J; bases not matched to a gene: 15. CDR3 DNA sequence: TGTGCCAGCAGTTTGGTTCACGGCCCGGGGGGGCTCAACGAGCAGTACTTC. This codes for CASSLVHGPGGLNEQYF.

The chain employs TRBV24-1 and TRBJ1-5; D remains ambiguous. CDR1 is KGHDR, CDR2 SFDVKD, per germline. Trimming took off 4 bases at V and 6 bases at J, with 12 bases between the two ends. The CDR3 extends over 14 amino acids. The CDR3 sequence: CATSETAGFQPQHF. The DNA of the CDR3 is TGTGCCACCAGTGAAACGGCGGGGTTTCAGCCCCAGCATTTT.

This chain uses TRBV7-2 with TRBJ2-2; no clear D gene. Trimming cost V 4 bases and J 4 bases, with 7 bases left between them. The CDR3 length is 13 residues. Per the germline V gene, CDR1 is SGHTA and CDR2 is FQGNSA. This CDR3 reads CASSSQTTGELFF. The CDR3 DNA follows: TGTGCCAGCAGCTCCCAGACCACCGGGGAGCTGTTTTTT.

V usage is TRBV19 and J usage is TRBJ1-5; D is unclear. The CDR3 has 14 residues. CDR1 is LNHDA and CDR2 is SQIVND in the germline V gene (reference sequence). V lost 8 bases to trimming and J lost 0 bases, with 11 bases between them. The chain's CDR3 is CASFLDGSNQPQHF. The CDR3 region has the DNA TGTGCCAGTTTTCTGGACGGTAGCAATCAGCCCCAGCATTTT.

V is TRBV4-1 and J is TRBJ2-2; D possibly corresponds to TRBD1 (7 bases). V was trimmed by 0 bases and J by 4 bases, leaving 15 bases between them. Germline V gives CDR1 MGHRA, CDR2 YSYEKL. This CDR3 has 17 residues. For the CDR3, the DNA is TGCGCCAGCAGCCAAGATTGGGGGGACAGACGCACCGGGGAGCTGTTTTTT. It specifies CASSQDWGDRRTGELFF.

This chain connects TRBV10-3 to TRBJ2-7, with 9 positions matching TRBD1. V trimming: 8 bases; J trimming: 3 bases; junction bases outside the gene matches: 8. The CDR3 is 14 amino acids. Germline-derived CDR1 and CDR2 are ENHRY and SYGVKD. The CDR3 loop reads CAIAGTGWYYEQYF. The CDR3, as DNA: TGTGCCATCGCGGGGACAGGGTGGTACTACGAGCAGTACTTC.

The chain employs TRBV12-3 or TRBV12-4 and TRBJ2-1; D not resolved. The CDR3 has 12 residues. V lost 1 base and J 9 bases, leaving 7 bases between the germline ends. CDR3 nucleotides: TGTGCCAGCAGTTTAGGGTGGGGTGAGCAGTTCTTC. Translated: CASSLGWGEQFF.

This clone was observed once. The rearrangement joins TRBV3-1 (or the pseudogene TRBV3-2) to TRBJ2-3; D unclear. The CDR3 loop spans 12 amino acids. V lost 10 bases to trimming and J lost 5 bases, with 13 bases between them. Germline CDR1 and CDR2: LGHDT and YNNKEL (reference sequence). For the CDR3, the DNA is TGTGCCACCCGGTCGTCTGGAGATACGCAGTATTTT. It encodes CATRSSGDTQYF.

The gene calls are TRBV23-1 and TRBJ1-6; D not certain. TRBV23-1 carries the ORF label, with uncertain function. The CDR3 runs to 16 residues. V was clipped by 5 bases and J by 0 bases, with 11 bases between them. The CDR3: CASSLPVDSYNSPLHF. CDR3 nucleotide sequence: TGCGCCAGCAGTTTACCGGTTGACTCCTATAATTCACCCCTCCACTTT.